The source of this TCR beta chain is a study of blood T cell repertoires in COVID-19. Whole-study context: Both acute and convalescent COVID-19 samples were obtained from the United States, Italy and Spain. In each case, the material was cDNA or gDNA derived from T cells, B-cell-depleted T cells, or PBMCs.

Germline lookup yields CDR1 SGHTS and CDR2 YDEGEE. V lost 1 base and J lost 8; bases outside the gene matches: 8. The CDR3 spans 16 residues. The authors' processing: Amplifying reference gene primers gave estimates of nucleated cell counts. TCRdb keeps only in-frame clones here, not all; method: immunoSEQ multiplex PCR. V, J and clone size derive from that table, while D and trimming were established from the DNA sequence. Among 250,000 to 350,000 clones listed, more than 85% were seen once. The specimen sequenced was peripheral blood. The TCR originated in a man aged 25 to 45 with acute or convalescent COVID-19. V gene TRBV5-8 combines with J gene TRBJ2-1; TRBD2 matches 11 bases. CDR3 bases: TGTGCCAGCAGCTTGTTCACTAGCGGGAGTATGTATGAGCAGTTCTTC. Protein: CASSLFTSGSMYEQFF. Drawing the rest from reference TRBV5-8 and TRBJ2-1, the complete variable domain is EAGVTQSPTHLIKTRGQQATLRCSPISGHTSVYWYQQALGLGLQFLLWYDEGEERNRGNFPPRFSGRQFPNYSSELNVNALELEDSALYLCASSLFTSGSMYEQFFGPGTRLTVL.